These 7 T cell receptor beta chains share one sample of origin, sequenced in a study of T cell responses to AZD1222 COVID-19 vaccine. Repertoires were generated with immunoSEQ multiplex PCR, while TCRdb's copy carries only in-frame clones and drops some. The data show about 86,000 clones, approximately 87% seen once. This material consisted of peripheral blood, taken 28 days after the second AZD1222 dose. The receptors derive from an adult who received the AZD1222 COVID-19 vaccine.

The CDR3 nucleotides read TGTGCCAGCAGTCCAGAGGGGGGCCGGACATTTTCCTACGAGCAGTACTTC. Amino acids: CASSPEGGRTFSYEQYF. The V and J genes are TRBV27 and TRBJ2-7; D possibly matches TRBD1 or TRBD2 (6 bases each). CDR1 is MNHEY, CDR2 SMNVEV, per germline (reference sequence). V was trimmed by 5 bases and J by 1 base, leaving 21 bases between them. The CDR3 covers 17 residues.

The J gene is TRBJ2-7, the V gene TRBV3-1 (or the pseudogene TRBV3-2), with a weak D call TRBD2 (5 bases). Germline CDR1 LGHDT, CDR2 YNNKEL (reference sequence). The CDR3 has 14 amino acids. Trimming took 1 base from V and 6 from J, leaving 13 bases between them. The CDR3 region is CASSQGSEVGEQYF. The CDR3, as DNA: TGTGCCAGCAGCCAAGGTTCGGAGGTTGGCGAGCAGTACTTC.

The CDR3 loop is CASSLPGLGNSPLHF. CDR3 bases: TGCGCCAGCAGCTTGCCGGGGTTGGGTAATTCACCCCTCCACTTT. The chain employs TRBV5-1 and TRBJ1-6; D remains ambiguous. V was trimmed by 1 base and J by 6 bases, leaving 11 bases between them. CDR3 length: 15 amino acids. The germline CDR1 and CDR2 sequences are SGHRS and YFSETQ.

The V gene is TRBV28, the J gene TRBJ2-1; TRBD2 matches at 10 bases. The CDR3 has 16 residues. The germline V gene has CDR1 MDHEN and CDR2 SYDVKM. V was pared by 1 base and J by 8 bases, with 8 bases of the junction left unmatched. This CDR3 reads CASSLLGTSEADEQFF. CDR3 bases: TGTGCCAGCAGTTTATTGGGGACTAGCGAGGCCGATGAGCAGTTCTTC.

The rearrangement uses TRBV7-9 and TRBJ2-7; D might be TRBD1 or TRBD2, each matching 5 bases. Germline CDR1 SEHNR, CDR2 FQNEAQ (reference sequence). Trimming shortened V by 0 bases and J by 7 bases, and 13 bases separated the two germline ends. The CDR3 consists of 14 residues. CDR3 amino acids: CASSLALGDLEQYF. CDR3 DNA sequence: TGTGCCAGCAGCTTAGCGCTTGGGGACCTGGAGCAGTACTTC.

The CDR3 loop reads CASSGRTSGNEQFF. The CDR3 DNA reads as TGTGCCAGCAGCGGACGGACGTCGGGGAATGAGCAGTTCTTC. This rearrangement joins TRBV5-4 to TRBJ2-1; perhaps TRBD2 as D (5 bases). The CDR3 loop spans 14 amino acids. The germline gives CDR1 SGHNT, CDR2 YYREEE (reference sequence). Trimming shortened V by 4 bases and J by 7 bases, and 15 bases separated the two germline ends.

This chain joins TRBV27 and TRBJ2-7; D is undetermined. V was trimmed by 3 bases and J by 4 bases, leaving 13 bases between them. From germline, CDR1 is MNHEY and CDR2 SMNVEV (reference sequence). This CDR3 comprises 14 residues. The CDR3 region has the DNA TGTGCCAGCAGTTTTGGTCTTGGGATGTACGAGCAGTACTTC. This translates into CASSFGLGMYEQYF.